This T cell receptor beta chain was sequenced for a study of cytomegalovirus exposure and HLA in healthy donors. Study findings and constraints: In presence/absence analyses, roughly uniform sequencing depth across donors was assumed. It was confirmed in vitro that a few of the CMV-associated chains were specific for CMV antigens.

While unrecorded immune exposures were likely, the donors were nominally healthy when sampled. Researchers ran the PCR with 60 Vbeta and 13 Jbeta primers. Methods used by the authors: It was a later analysis that counted 75 million to 90 million unique TCR beta chains, of which approximately 9.9 million were shared. Sequenced by immunoSEQ multiplex PCR; TCRdb stores in-frame clones only, minus some. V and J calls plus clone size are reproduced from that table; the DNA served to infer D and trimming. The table has fewer than 250,000 clones, around four fifths seen once. Trimming shortened V by 1 base and J by 2 bases, and 9 bases separated the two germline ends. Germline CDR1 SGHRS, CDR2 YFSETQ. This CDR3 is 15 amino acids long. To note about this clone: Antigen unknown.

This chain uses TRBV5-1 with TRBJ2-2, with a weak D call TRBD1 (5 bases). The TCR was taken from a woman between 50 and 59 years old in good health and CMV-seropositive. Sequenced input: PBMCs. The CDR3 DNA reads TGCGCCAGCAGCTTGTCAGGGATTAACACCGGGGAGCTGTTTTTT. Its translation is CASSLSGINTGELFF.